The 25 T cell receptor beta chains listed next were all sequenced from one sample in a study of blood T cells in healthy people across ages. A second PCR, run for roughly 7 to 12 cycles, used a sample-barcoded 5' primer plus a J-beta primer mix. TCRdb processed the 5' RACE reads anew with MiXCR; each CDR3 protein has one entry. The sample includes 1.5 million to 1.9 million distinct CDR3 sequences, roughly 43% of them seen just once. Sequencing was done on a sample of blood. Every receptor here comes from a woman under 30 in good health.

V usage is TRBV21-1 and J usage is TRBJ2-3; the DNA was not compared with TRBD2, the D call given in the table. TRBV21-1 is shown as a pseudogene. The CDR3 runs 15 residues. CDR3 coding DNA: TGTGCCAGGCCGGGAGGGAAGGGAGGAACAGATACGCAGTATTTT. Protein sequence: CARPGGKGGTDTQYF.

This clonotype has more than one count but fewer than ten. The CDR3 nucleotides read TGTGCTAGTGCCCTTGAGACCGAGCAGTACTTC. Protein: CASALETEQYF. This rearrangement joins TRBV12-5 to TRBJ2-7; D call uncertain. V was clipped by 7 bases and J by 6 bases, with 10 bases between them. The CDR3 covers 11 residues. The germline V gene encodes CDR1 LGHNT and CDR2 FRNRAP.

This clonotype was observed a few times. V and J are TRBV12-3 or TRBV12-4 and TRBJ2-3; D not resolved. V dropped 9 bases and J dropped 2 bases, with 18 bases sitting between them. The CDR3 covers 15 residues. CDR3 DNA: TGTGCCAGTACCCCCCGACGACCCGACACAGATACGCAGTATTTT. Translated: CASTPRRPDTDTQYF.

In this sample, this clonotype turned up a few times. V gene TRBV4-3 combines with J gene TRBJ1-1; 10 nucleotides match TRBD1. J gave up 5 bases and V 3 bases, and 9 bases lay outside the gene matches. This CDR3 is 16 amino acids long. Germline assignment: CDR1 LGHNA and CDR2 YSLEER. The CDR3 spells CASSHVLGTGETEAFF. As DNA, the CDR3 is TGCGCCAGCAGCCACGTATTGGGGACAGGGGAAACTGAAGCTTTCTTT.

The rearrangement joins TRBV7-9 to TRBJ2-7, with D unclear. The V gene's germline CDR1 is SEHNR and CDR2 FQNEAQ (reference sequence). This CDR3 is 14 amino acids long. Trimming removed 5 bases at V and 2 bases at J, with 13 bases between. The CDR3 DNA is TGTGCCAGCAGCAACTCGGACGCCCCCTACGAGCAGTACTTC. Translating it yields CASSNSDAPYEQYF.

This clonotype was found a few times. The genes are TRBV11-2 and TRBJ2-7; weak D call: TRBD2 (5 bases). Trimming pared 5 bases from V and 4 bases from J, leaving 12 bases between. CDR1 and CDR2 (germline): SGHAT, FQNNGV. The CDR3 has 13 amino acids. The CDR3 coding sequence is TGTGCCAGCAGCCCGGGATTCGTTTACGAGCAGTACTTC. Translation gives CASSPGFVYEQYF.

This clonotype was counted only a few times. CDR3 nucleotides: TGTGCCAGCAGCAGGGACAGGGTACGAAATGAAAAACTGTTTTTT. It specifies CASSRDRVRNEKLFF. The V gene is TRBV6-6, the J gene TRBJ1-4, with 9 positions matching TRBD1. Germline V gives CDR1 MNHNY, CDR2 SVGAGI (reference sequence). CDR3 length equals 15 residues. Trimming removed 6 bases from V and 5 bases from J; junction bases left unmatched: 7.

This chain uses TRBV7-2 with TRBJ2-1; TRBD2 matches at 7 bases. The CDR3 is 14 residues long. CDR1 SGHTA and CDR2 FQGNSA come from the germline V gene. V lost 0 bases to trimming and J lost 11 bases; unmatched junction nucleotides: 7. The CDR3 nucleotides are TGTGCCAGCAGCTTAGCGCTCTCGGGGGGAAAGCAGTTCTTC. Its protein product is CASSLALSGGKQFF.

This chain uses TRBV5-6 with TRBJ2-4, with D uncertain. Trimming left V 1 base short and J 4 bases short, with 9 bases between. CDR1 and CDR2 (germline): SGHDT, YYEEEE. CDR3 length: 14 amino acids. The CDR3: CASSLSLRKNIQYF. CDR3 sequence (DNA): TGTGCCAGCAGCTTGAGTTTGAGAAAAAACATTCAGTACTTC.

This clonotype was recorded a few times. The chain recombines TRBV4-2 with TRBJ2-7, with TRBD2 identical over 8 bases. There are 15 residues in the CDR3. V was pared by 1 base and J by 0 bases, with 2 bases of the junction left unmatched. Germline lookup yields CDR1 LGHNA and CDR2 YNFKEQ. CDR3 nucleotides: TGTGCCAGCAGCCAAGCACTAGCGGTCTCCTACGAGCAGTACTTC. Translating it yields CASSQALAVSYEQYF.

The chain is built from TRBV27 and TRBJ1-2; 7 bases fit TRBD1. Germline V gives CDR1 MNHEY, CDR2 SMNVEV (reference sequence). CDR3 length: 16 amino acids. The V gene end was trimmed by 5 bases and the J gene end by 8 bases; junction bases not matched to a gene: 17. The CDR3 region is CASSLKPYQGVGGYTF. The CDR3 DNA reads TGTGCCAGCAGTCTCAAGCCTTATCAGGGGGTGGGAGGCTACACCTTC.

The chain employs TRBV4-1 and TRBJ2-4; TRBD2 might be the D (6 bases). The germline V gene has CDR1 MGHRA and CDR2 YSYEKL. This CDR3 has 16 amino acids. Trimming took 1 base from V and 5 from J, leaving 15 bases between them. The CDR3: CASSQGGGGVENIQYF. The CDR3, as DNA: TGCGCCAGCAGCCAAGGGGGAGGCGGGGTGGAAAACATTCAGTACTTC.

The CDR3 spells CASSSYSGEQFF. The CDR3 nucleotides read TGTGCCAGCAGCTCTTATAGCGGTGAGCAGTTCTTC. The rearrangement joins TRBV7-3 to TRBJ2-1, with a tentative D call TRBD2 (6 bases). The CDR3 loop spans 12 amino acids. CDR1 and CDR2 (germline): SGHTA, FQGTGA. The V gene lost 4 bases and the J gene lost 9 bases, with 10 bases spanning the gap.

The V call is TRBV20-1, the J call TRBJ1-1; D is uncertain. The V end was cut by 0 bases, the J end by 4 bases, with 12 bases between. The CDR3 is made up of 14 amino acids. CDR1 DFQATT and CDR2 SNEGSKA come from the germline V gene (reference sequence). The CDR3 nucleotides read TGCAGTGCTAGAGATCTAATGGGTCCCACTGAAGCTTTCTTT. It codes for CSARDLMGPTEAFF.

This clonotype was picked up a small number of times. The gene calls are TRBV12-3 or TRBV12-4 and TRBJ1-4; 9 bases map to TRBD1. The junction had 8 bases not matched to a gene; V was cut back by 5 bases and J by 10 bases. This CDR3 contains 14 residues. The chain's CDR3 is CASSMGQGAVKLFF. CDR3 sequence (DNA): TGTGCCAGCAGTATGGGACAGGGTGCTGTAAAACTGTTTTTT.

This clonotype was detected only once. V and J are TRBV7-2 and TRBJ1-2, with a weak D call TRBD1 (6 bases). Germline V CDR1 and CDR2: SGHTA, FQGNSA. Trimming took 4 bases from V and 7 from J, leaving 13 bases between them. This CDR3 is built from 13 residues. The CDR3 spells CASSSQGGIGYTF. The CDR3 nucleotides are TGTGCCAGCAGCTCCCAAGGGGGAATTGGCTACACCTTC.

This clonotype was picked up a small number of times. V usage is TRBV9 and J usage is TRBJ2-1; D call uncertain. The CDR3 length is 15 residues. The germline V gene has CDR1 SGDLS and CDR2 YYNGEE. V was pared by 0 bases and J by 4 bases, with 11 bases between. The CDR3 bases are TGTGCCAGCAGCGTAGAGCGTGACCATTACAATGAGCAGTTCTTC. Translation gives CASSVERDHYNEQFF.

This clonotype has a handful of counts. The rearrangement uses TRBV13 and TRBJ1-2; weak D call: TRBD1 (6 bases). V dropped 9 bases and J dropped 8 bases, with 22 bases sitting between them. CDR1 is PRHDT, CDR2 FYEKMQ, per germline (reference sequence). The CDR3 covers 14 residues. As DNA, the CDR3 is TGTGCCAGTGGCACGGCGGGACATCCAGGCGGCTACACCTTC. Protein sequence: CASGTAGHPGGYTF.

In its sample, this clonotype was seen a few times. The CDR3 nucleotides are TGTGCCAGCTCACCACCGTCCGGGGCCGGTGAGCAGTTCTTC. Protein sequence: CASSPPSGAGEQFF. The chain joins TRBV18 to TRBJ2-1, with D perhaps being TRBD1 or TRBD2 (5 bases each). The CDR3 sequence is 14 residues long. With 0 bases removed from V and 9 bases from J, the gap between germline ends came to 12 bases. Germline CDR1 KGHSH, CDR2 LQKENI. Together with reference TRBV18 and TRBJ2-1, the CDR3 gives the full variable domain: NAGVMQNPRHLVRRRGQEARLRCSPMKGHSHVYWYRQLPEEGLKFMVYLQKENIIDESGMPKERFSAEFPKEGPSILRIQQVVRGDSAAYFCASSPPSGAGEQFFGPGTRLTVL.

This chain uses TRBV24-1 with TRBJ2-1, with D tentatively TRBD2 (6 bases). This CDR3 has 16 residues. V dropped 0 bases and J dropped 4 bases, with 12 bases sitting between them. CDR1 KGHDR and CDR2 SFDVKD come from the germline V gene. The CDR3 DNA sequence: TGTGCCACCAGTGATTTGGGGAATAGCGGTTACAATGAGCAGTTCTTC. Translated, it gives CATSDLGNSGYNEQFF.

V is TRBV20-1 and J is TRBJ2-5, with 8 bases fitting TRBD2. The DNA end is more similar to TRBJ2-1, so the J call may be wrong. Germline-derived CDR1 and CDR2 are DFQATT and SNEGSKA (reference sequence). This CDR3 is 15 amino acids long. The CDR3 here is CSASRLAGSQETQFF. The CDR3 DNA follows: TGCAGTGCTAGTAGGTTAGCGGGAAGCCAAGAGACCCAGTTCTTC.

The chain has TRBV5-1 and TRBJ2-7; D remains ambiguous. Germline CDR1 and CDR2: SGHRS and YFSETQ. This CDR3 comprises 14 residues. V lost 4 bases to trimming and J lost 4 bases, with 15 bases between them. CDR3 protein: CASSAFGSTYEQYF. The CDR3 nucleotides read TGCGCCAGCAGCGCCTTTGGGTCGACGTACGAGCAGTACTTC. The complete variable domain, with remaining parts taken from reference TRBV5-1 and TRBJ2-7, reads KAGVTQTPRYLIKTRGQQVTLSCSPISGHRSVSWYQQTPGQGLQFLFEYFSETQRNKGNFPGRFSGRQFSNSRSEMNVSTLELGDSALYLCASSAFGSTYEQYFGPGTRLTVT.

This clonotype was seen more than once but under ten times. The chain uses TRBV10-3 and TRBJ2-7, with 11 bases matching TRBD2. The J segment lost 7 bases and the V segment lost 5 bases, leaving 13 bases of the junction unmatched. The CDR3 sequence is 16 residues long. CDR1 and CDR2 (germline): ENHRY, SYGVKD. The DNA of the CDR3 is TGTGCCATCAGTCCCCATAGCGGGAGGGCCGGAGGAGAGCAGTACTTC. Residues: CAISPHSGRAGGEQYF.

V is TRBV11-1 and J is TRBJ1-2; no clear D gene. The germline V gene has CDR1 SGHAT and CDR2 FQDESV (reference sequence). The germline V and J ends were trimmed by 3 bases and 4 bases, with 15 bases remaining between them. The CDR3 length is 15 residues. The CDR3 sequence: CASSLTGRIAYGYTF. The CDR3 bases are TGTGCCAGCAGCTTGACGGGCCGGATTGCCTATGGCTACACCTTC.

The CDR3 DNA sequence: TGTGCCAGCAGTGAGGTTCGGAGGGGACGCACAGATACGCAGTATTTT. This gives the protein CASSEVRRGRTDTQYF. J is TRBJ2-3 and V is TRBV25-1; D is possibly TRBD2 (6 bases). Trimming took off 3 bases at V and 1 base at J, with 14 bases between the two ends. CDR1 is MGHDK and CDR2 is SYGVNS in the germline V gene. CDR3 length: 16 residues.